The 29 T cell receptor beta chains below were found in one sample sequenced in a study of cytomegalovirus exposure and HLA in healthy donors. Clones were sequenced by immunoSEQ multiplex PCR, and TCRdb holds only the in-frame ones, with some missing. The sample lists 90,000 to 120,000 clones, about 85% occurring once. Sequenced input: PBMCs. The receptors derive from a woman aged 18 to 35 in good health and CMV-seronegative.

V is TRBV4-2 and J is TRBJ2-7, with D possibly matching TRBD2 (5 bases). The V end lost 0 bases, the J end lost 0 bases, and 12 bases lay between the germline ends. The CDR3 totals 16 residues. Germline values: CDR1 LGHNA, CDR2 YNFKEQ. The CDR3 coding sequence is TGTGCCAGCAGCCAAGAAGACCTAGCAAACTCCTACGAGCAGTACTTC. Translation: CASSQEDLANSYEQYF.

V and J are TRBV5-1 and TRBJ2-5; 12 positions agree with TRBD2. This CDR3 is built from 18 residues. With 4 bases clipped from V and 1 base from J, the junction kept 11 bases outside the gene matches. Germline lookup yields CDR1 SGHRS and CDR2 YFSETQ. In nucleotides, the CDR3 is TGCGCCAGCAGCCCAGCTAGCGGGGGGGGCAACCGCCAAGAGACCCAGTACTTC. Protein product: CASSPASGGGNRQETQYF.

This rearrangement joins TRBV9 to TRBJ1-2, with D unclear. V was cut by 3 bases and J by 0 bases, with 24 bases left in between. The CDR3 is 19 amino acids. The germline V gene encodes CDR1 SGDLS and CDR2 YYNGEE. CDR3 sequence (DNA): TGTGCCAGCAGCGCCACGTCGTTGGCGGTTCCATTAGCTAACTATGGCTACACCTTC. This gives the protein CASSATSLAVPLANYGYTF.

V gene TRBV11-2 combines with J gene TRBJ2-3; maybe TRBD1 (5 bases). The CDR3 runs to 15 residues. The V and J ends lost 5 bases and 11 bases respectively, with 23 bases between them. Germline CDR1 SGHAT, CDR2 FQNNGV. The CDR3 sequence is CASSRYDIPRGGQYF. CDR3 nucleotide sequence: TGTGCCAGCAGCCGCTACGACATCCCAAGGGGTGGGCAGTATTTT.

The V call is TRBV27, the J call TRBJ1-1; TRBD1 might be the D (5 bases). V was pared by 3 bases and J by 4 bases, with 9 bases between. CDR1 MNHEY and CDR2 SMNVEV come from the germline V gene (reference sequence). There are 13 residues in the CDR3. The CDR3 nucleotides are TGTGCCAGCAGTTTCGGGGGATCCACTGAAGCTTTCTTT. As protein: CASSFGGSTEAFF.

The chain couples TRBV9 to TRBJ2-2; 8 bases line up with TRBD2. Germline trimming cut 0 bases from V and 1 base from J; bases unmatched to any gene: 2. The CDR3 consists of 16 residues. Looked up from germline, CDR1 is SGDLS and CDR2 is YYNGEE. CDR3 residues: CASSVGAGGNTGELFF. DNA for the CDR3: TGTGCCAGCAGCGTAGGGGCGGGGGGGAACACCGGGGAGCTGTTTTTT.

This sequence joins TRBV19 and TRBJ1-4; 7 bases map to TRBD1. After removal of 5 bases from V and 0 bases from J, the junction contained 9 bases not matched to a gene. Germline values: CDR1 LNHDA, CDR2 SQIVND (reference sequence). This CDR3 comprises 17 residues. The CDR3 DNA reads as TGTGCCAGTAGTTCTCGGACAGGAGCTGCAACTAATGAAAAACTGTTTTTT. Translation gives CASSSRTGAATNEKLFF.

This clone was counted once. J is TRBJ1-2 and V is TRBV30; no firm D call. Germline lookup yields CDR1 GTSNPN and CDR2 SVGIG (reference sequence). This CDR3 comprises 19 residues. With 1 base removed from V and 0 bases from J, the gap between germline ends came to 24 bases. CDR3 coding DNA: TGTGCCTGGAGTGCCACTACACTCAGTTCCGAACGACCTAACTATGGCTACACCTTC. Its translation: CAWSATTLSSERPNYGYTF. Using reference TRBV30 and TRBJ1-2 for the parts outside the CDR3, the full variable domain is SQTIHQWPATLVQPVGSPLSLECTVEGTSNPNLYWYRQAAGRGLQLLFYSVGIGQISSEVPQNLSASRPQDRQFILSSKKLLLSDSGFYLCAWSATTLSSERPNYGYTFGSGTRLTVV.

J is TRBJ2-7 and V is TRBV2; 7 bases are a match to TRBD1. The CDR3 totals 13 residues. The V gene's germline CDR1 is SNHLY and CDR2 FYNNEI. J gave up 1 base and V 11 bases, and 8 bases lay outside the gene matches. CDR3 coding DNA: TGTGCCGGATTCACAGGGGAATCCTACGAGCAGTACTTC. Translation: CAGFTGESYEQYF.

The V and J genes are TRBV19 and TRBJ2-3, with TRBD2 as a possible D gene (6 bases). The CDR3 is 14 amino acids. Trimming left V 3 bases short and J 2 bases short, with 9 bases between. Germline loops: CDR1 LNHDA, CDR2 SQIVND (reference sequence). The CDR3 reads CASSIGGFTDTQYF. The CDR3, as DNA: TGTGCCAGTAGTATCGGGGGTTTCACAGATACGCAGTATTTT.

V usage is TRBV5-1 and J usage is TRBJ2-7; D possibly corresponds to TRBD1 (5 bases). CDR3 length: 15 residues. Germline V gene sequence: CDR1 SGHRS, CDR2 YFSETQ. Trimming pared 0 bases from V and 3 bases from J, leaving 13 bases between. The CDR3 DNA reads TGCGCCAGCAGCTTGGCGTCAGGGATCATCTACGAGCAGTACTTC. It is translated as CASSLASGIIYEQYF.

In its sample, this clone was seen once. The J gene is TRBJ1-2, the V gene TRBV5-8, with 7 bases identical to TRBD1. Trimming removed 4 bases from V and 7 bases from J; junction bases left unmatched: 10. This CDR3 has 14 residues. The germline V gene has CDR1 SGHTS and CDR2 YDEGEE. CDR3 coding DNA: TGTGCCAGCAGCCACACCCAGGGGGTGGGTGGCTACACCTTC. Translated, it gives CASSHTQGVGGYTF.

In its sample, this clone was seen a few times. V and J are TRBV27 and TRBJ1-2; maybe TRBD1 (6 bases). CDR1 is MNHEY, CDR2 SMNVEV, per germline (reference sequence). The ends were cut back, 9 bases at V and 5 bases at J, with 13 bases in the middle. CDR3 length: 12 amino acids. CDR3: CASSGDTYGYTF. CDR3 DNA sequence: TGTGCCAGTTCCGGGGACACATATGGCTACACCTTC.

The genes are TRBV30 and TRBJ1-3; TRBD1 matches 7 bases. Germline CDR1 is GTSNPN and CDR2 is SVGIG (reference sequence). This CDR3 is 13 amino acids long. Unmatched junction bases numbered 6, after V lost 8 bases and J lost 2 bases. As DNA, the CDR3 is TGTGCCGGATACAGGGGAACTGGAAACACCATATATTTT. Its translation is CAGYRGTGNTIYF.

The chain combines TRBV13 with TRBJ2-3; 9 nucleotides match TRBD1. Germline V CDR1 and CDR2: PRHDT, FYEKMQ (reference sequence). The J segment lost 3 bases and the V segment lost 4 bases, leaving 8 bases of the junction unmatched. The CDR3 sequence is 16 residues long. The CDR3 DNA reads as TGTGCCAGCAGCTACAACAGGGGGCGACTAACAGATACGCAGTATTTT. This sequence encodes CASSYNRGRLTDTQYF.

CDR3 loop: CASSERPGGTEAFF. The CDR3 DNA sequence: TGTGCCAGCAGTGAACGTCCGGGTGGCACTGAAGCTTTCTTT. V is TRBV2 and J is TRBJ1-1, with D unresolved. V lost 2 bases and J lost 4, with 11 bases in between. The CDR3 has 14 residues. Germline values: CDR1 SNHLY, CDR2 FYNNEI.

The rearrangement uses TRBV5-4 and TRBJ2-5; 7 bases fit TRBD1. The CDR3 totals 17 residues. Germline-derived CDR1 and CDR2 are SGHNT and YYREEE (reference sequence). The ends lost 1 base at V and 1 base at J; junction bases unmatched: 10. Here the CDR3 reads CASSLTGERLAQETQYF. The CDR3 DNA reads as TGTGCCAGCAGCTTGACAGGGGAACGGTTGGCCCAAGAGACCCAGTACTTC.

A few counts support this clone. The chain's CDR3 is CASSFQGMGEKLFF. CDR3 bases: TGTGCCAGCAGCTTCCAGGGAATGGGTGAAAAACTGTTTTTT. The chain is built from TRBV7-8 and TRBJ1-4; D is perhaps TRBD1 (5 bases). Germline V gene data show CDR1 as SGHVS and CDR2 as FQNEAQ. Between the trimmed V and J ends, which lost 3 bases and 7 bases, there was a span of 12 bases. The CDR3 extends over 14 amino acids.

The chain uses TRBV5-1 and TRBJ2-7, with TRBD2 matching 10 bases. The germline gives CDR1 SGHRS, CDR2 YFSETQ. The length of the CDR3 is 15 residues. The J segment lost 2 bases and the V segment lost 4 bases, leaving 6 bases of the junction unmatched. CDR3 nucleotides: TGCGCCAGCAGCAGCGGACTAGCGGAGACCTACGAGCAGTACTTC. Encoded protein: CASSSGLAETYEQYF.

V gene TRBV2 combines with J gene TRBJ1-1, with TRBD1 matching over 7 bases. The germline CDR1 and CDR2 sequences are SNHLY and FYNNEI. Losses at the gene ends were 4 bases for V and 3 bases for J; bases not matched to a gene: 20. The CDR3 is 19 residues long. CDR3 protein: CASSVNKEGQSSRHTEAFF. The CDR3 DNA reads TGTGCCAGCAGTGTGAATAAGGAGGGACAGAGCTCCCGGCACACTGAAGCTTTCTTT.

The CDR3 reads CASSLRGTVNNQPQHF. CDR3 bases: TGTGCCAGCAGTTTACGGGGGACAGTCAACAATCAGCCCCAGCATTTT. The J gene is TRBJ1-5, the V gene TRBV27; TRBD1 matches at 7 bases. This CDR3 contains 16 residues. Germline lookup yields CDR1 MNHEY and CDR2 SMNVEV (reference sequence). V lost 2 bases and J lost 3; bases outside the gene matches: 7.

This clone was seen a few times. The chain combines TRBV6-1 with TRBJ1-5; the D is unclear. Germline V gene data show CDR1 as MNHNS and CDR2 as SASEGT. The germline V and J ends were trimmed by 0 bases and 2 bases, with 5 bases remaining between them. The CDR3 contains 14 residues. The CDR3 coding sequence is TGTGCCAGCAGTGAAGCTCCGGGCAATCAGCCCCAGCATTTT. Amino acids: CASSEAPGNQPQHF.

This clone was recorded only once. The rearrangement links TRBV4-1 to TRBJ2-7; 7 nucleotides agree with TRBD1. Germline CDR1 MGHRA, CDR2 YSYEKL. The CDR3 sequence is 15 residues long. V dropped 3 bases and J dropped 2; count of bases not matched to a gene: 7. DNA for the CDR3: TGCGCCAGCAGCCACCCCCAGGGGGAAACCTACGAGCAGTACTTC. It codes for CASSHPQGETYEQYF.

The chain uses TRBV25-1 and TRBJ2-1; TRBD2 might be the D (6 bases). Trimming removed 5 bases from V and 6 bases from J, with 20 bases in between. The CDR3 has 16 amino acids. The germline gives CDR1 MGHDK, CDR2 SYGVNS. DNA for the CDR3: TGTGCCAGCAGTTTTTCAAGGACTACTTTGGGCAATGAGCAGTTCTTC. Its translation: CASSFSRTTLGNEQFF.

The chain uses TRBV2 and TRBJ2-3; weak D call: TRBD2 (5 bases). From germline, CDR1 is SNHLY and CDR2 FYNNEI. V was cut by 8 bases and J by 0 bases, with 15 bases left in between. The CDR3 runs 15 residues. CDR3: CASAVSWTSTDTQYF. The CDR3 bases are TGTGCCAGCGCGGTGTCTTGGACTAGCACAGATACGCAGTATTTT.

The chain has TRBV5-8 and TRBJ1-2, with TRBD1 as a possible D gene (5 bases). The CDR3 totals 14 residues. V was pared by 1 base and J by 5 bases, with 12 bases between. Germline loops: CDR1 SGHTS, CDR2 YDEGEE. CDR3 DNA sequence: TGTGCCAGCAGCTTGAGAGGTCCAGGGTATGGCTACACCTTC. Its protein product is CASSLRGPGYGYTF.

The chain carries TRBV19 and TRBJ1-1; TRBD1 is a possible D gene (6 bases). The CDR3 contains 12 residues. The V gene lost 4 bases and the J gene lost 10 bases, with 13 bases spanning the gap. Looked up from germline, CDR1 is LNHDA and CDR2 is SQIVND (reference sequence). This chain's CDR3 is CASSKTGPPAFF. The DNA of the CDR3 is TGTGCCAGTAGTAAGACAGGACCCCCAGCTTTCTTT.

This chain uses TRBV6-1 with TRBJ1-3; possibly TRBD1 for D (6 bases). Germline loops: CDR1 MNHNS, CDR2 SASEGT. The CDR3 extends over 14 amino acids. Deletions cut 7 bases from V and 10 bases from J, with 20 bases between. In nucleotides, the CDR3 is TGTGCCAGCACCCCAAGAGCACAGGGACAAACCATATATTTT. Amino acid sequence: CASTPRAQGQTIYF.

V is TRBV27 and J is TRBJ2-1, with TRBD1 matching over 12 bases. The CDR3 is made up of 15 amino acids. Looked up from germline, CDR1 is MNHEY and CDR2 is SMNVEV (reference sequence). Trimming cost V 3 bases and J 7 bases; bases outside gene matches: 4. CDR3 residues: CASSLWGQGANEQFF. The DNA for the CDR3 is TGTGCCAGCAGTTTGTGGGGACAGGGGGCGAATGAGCAGTTCTTC.